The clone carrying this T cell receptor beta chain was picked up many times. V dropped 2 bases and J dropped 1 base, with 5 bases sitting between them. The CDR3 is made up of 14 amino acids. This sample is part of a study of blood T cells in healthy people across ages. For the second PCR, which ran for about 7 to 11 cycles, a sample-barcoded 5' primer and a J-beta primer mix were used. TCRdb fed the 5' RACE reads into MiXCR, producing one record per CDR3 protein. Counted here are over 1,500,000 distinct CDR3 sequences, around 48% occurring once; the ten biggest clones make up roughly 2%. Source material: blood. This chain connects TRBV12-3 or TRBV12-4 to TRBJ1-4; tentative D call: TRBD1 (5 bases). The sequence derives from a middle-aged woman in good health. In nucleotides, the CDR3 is TGTGCCAGCAGTTTAAGGGGAACTAATGAAAAACTGTTTTTT. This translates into CASSLRGTNEKLFF.